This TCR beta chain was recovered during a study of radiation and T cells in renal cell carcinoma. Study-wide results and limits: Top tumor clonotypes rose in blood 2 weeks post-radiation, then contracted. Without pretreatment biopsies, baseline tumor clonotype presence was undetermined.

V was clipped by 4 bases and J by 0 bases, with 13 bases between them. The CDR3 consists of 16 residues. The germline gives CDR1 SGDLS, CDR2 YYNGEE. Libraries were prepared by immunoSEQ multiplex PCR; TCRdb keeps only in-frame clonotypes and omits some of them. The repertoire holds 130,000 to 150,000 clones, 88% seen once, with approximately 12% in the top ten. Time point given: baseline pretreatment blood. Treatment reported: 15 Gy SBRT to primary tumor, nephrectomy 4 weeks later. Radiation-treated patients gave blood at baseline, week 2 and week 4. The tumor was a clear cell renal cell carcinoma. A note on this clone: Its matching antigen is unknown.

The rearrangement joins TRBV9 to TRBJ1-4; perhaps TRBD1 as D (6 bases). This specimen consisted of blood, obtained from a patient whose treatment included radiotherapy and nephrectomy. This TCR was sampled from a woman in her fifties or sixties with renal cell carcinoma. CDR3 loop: CASSPKGGATNEKLFF. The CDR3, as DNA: TGTGCCAGCAGCCCCAAAGGGGGGGCAACTAATGAAAAACTGTTTTTT.